The clone carrying this T cell receptor (beta chain) occurred many times. What it binds is unknown. The CDR3 totals 13 residues. Trimming stripped 3 bases from V and 4 bases from J, with 8 bases between. CDR1 is LGHNA and CDR2 is YNFKEQ in the germline V gene. The entry originates in a study of molecular identifiers for immune sequencing clone quantification. The wider study: The replicate experiment used RNA from approximately 22,000 or 94,000 naive CD8 cells. This RNA was split into five aliquots, and four of them were sequenced. The study's findings and limits: The share of molecules held by clones above 20 RNA copies was over 99% in effector cells and under 1% in naive cells. Among 850,000 to 1,000,000 naive cells, spiked Jurkat TCR RNA from a single cell was reportedly detectable.

Via MiXCR, TCRdb re-called the PCR reads, giving one row per CDR3 protein. Of about 500,000 distinct CDR3 sequences in the sample, around 23% were seen once. The sample was naive CD8+ T cells from blood, with Jurkat cell RNA spiked in. The subset is: FACS-sorted CD8+CD4-CCR7+CD45RA+ naive T cells. This receptor was taken from a human donor in good health. Some libraries in this study had Jurkat cell RNA spiked in. The rearrangement links TRBV4-2 to TRBJ2-3; D not resolved. CDR3 in amino acids: CASSQQSSDTQYF. Here the CDR3 DNA reads TGTGCCAGCAGCCAGCAATCGTCAGATACGCAGTATTTT.